This is a list of T cell receptor beta chains from one sample in a study of T-cell memory formation after mild COVID-19. Each CDR3 protein is one row after TCRdb ran MiXCR on the 5' RACE reads. The sample records hundreds of thousands of distinct CDR3 sequences, about 23% being singletons. Sequencing used PBMCs or a T cell subset sorted from them (not recorded which). These TCRs come from an adult woman who had mild COVID-19 (a few samples of this study predate the infection). Cell type and time point are not known. Both conserved end residues are part of each CDR3. The order of the fields is V gene, J gene, CDR3 protein.

>TRBV19|TRBJ2-4
CASSIGTGSKNIQYF
>TRBV5-4|TRBJ2-5
CASSLVLGTSGFSQETQYF
>TRBV7-9|-
CASSAGGRGELFF
>TRBV6-2/TRBV6-3|TRBJ2-3
CASSYWRINTDTQYF
>TRBV21-1|TRBJ2-1
CARGYRRFF
>TRBV24-1|TRBJ2-1
CATSERDNEQFF
>TRBV5-1|TRBJ2-2
CASSSGDTGELFF
>TRBV9|TRBJ2-3
CASSVDSVAADTQYF
>TRBV29-1|TRBJ2-5
CSVVFVRETQYF
>TRBV6-5|TRBJ2-3
CASSQGFHTDTQYF
>TRBV7-2|TRBJ2-1
CASSLEGSPYNEQFF
>TRBV7-9|TRBJ2-7
CASSLTSGYEQYF
>TRBV30|TRBJ2-3
CAWTIRNTQYF
>TRBV6-2/TRBV6-3|TRBJ2-1
CASSTRLAGAIDSYNEQFF
>TRBV12-3/TRBV12-4|TRBJ1-1
CASSPAGGHTEAFF
>TRBV7-9|TRBJ1-6
CASSSPAGFSNSPLHF
>TRBV7-8|TRBJ2-7
CASSSPSGTAGGSRREQYF
>TRBV5-1|TRBJ2-2
CASSFLRQPTGELFF
>TRBV12-3/TRBV12-4|TRBJ1-1
CASSRERAEAFF
>TRBV18|TRBJ2-7
CASSPRGLAGAEEQYF
>TRBV15|TRBJ1-2
CATSRGQGRDYGYTF
>TRBV4-3|TRBJ2-3
CASSQDIGAFPDTQYF
>TRBV29-1|TRBJ1-1
CSVTDRGVLTEAFF
>TRBV7-8|TRBJ2-3
CASRLTSGGAFGTDTQYF
>TRBV12-3/TRBV12-4|TRBJ1-1
CASSLGRGAAFF
>TRBV4-1|TRBJ2-5
CASSQGLVLQETQYF
>TRBV4-2|TRBJ1-3
CASSTIFGADGNTIYF
>TRBV30|TRBJ2-1
CARSSGRGGSVQFF
>TRBV20-1|TRBJ2-7
CSAPLGGTGRNEQYF
>TRBV20-1|TRBJ2-1
CSAYRGLANNEQFF
>TRBV5-8|TRBJ2-7
CASSHRGPKSYEQYF
>TRBV9|TRBJ1-5
CASSSEALSNQPQHF
>TRBV24-1|TRBJ2-1
CATSDLRPASGLEWFF
>TRBV20-1|TRBJ1-1
CSADRDNLGTEAFF
>TRBV19|TRBJ1-1
CASGRPTEAFF
>TRBV14|TRBJ2-2
CASSLNRGAFGELFF
>TRBV6-2/TRBV6-3|TRBJ1-5
CASSGGQNLYSNQPQHF
>TRBV27|TRBJ2-7
CASSLGHSSYEQYF
>TRBV12-3/TRBV12-4|TRBJ2-3
CASSSGTLGTQYF
>TRBV3-1|TRBJ2-5
CASSQLAVQLETQYF
>TRBV12-3/TRBV12-4|TRBJ2-1
CASTHPGLSHEQFF
>TRBV7-8|TRBJ2-7
CASSPTSGWGYEQYF
>TRBV19|TRBJ2-3
CASSRAAPGLDTQYF
>TRBV11-2|TRBJ2-3
CASSLQFRGDTQYF
>TRBV29-1|TRBJ2-1
CSVAGEVAYYNEQFF
>TRBV4-1|TRBJ2-3
CASSQDRALQGNTQYF
>TRBV7-3|TRBJ1-1
CASSAPGQGNTEAFF
>TRBV6-5|TRBJ2-1
CASNQREFGEQFF
>TRBV6-2/TRBV6-3|TRBJ2-2
CASRPQNTGELFF
>TRBV19|TRBJ2-5
CASSSEVRTAQETQYF
>TRBV18|TRBJ2-2
CASSIQNTGELFF
>TRBV3-1|TRBJ2-3
CASSQVEGSHTDTQYF
>TRBV6-2/TRBV6-3|TRBJ2-1
CASRASGSSYNEQFF
>TRBV15|TRBJ1-2
CATSRDQGPGYTF
>TRBV7-2|TRBJ2-7
CASKPTLGDSYEQYF
>TRBV12-5|TRBJ2-5
CASGLVREGWEETQYF
>TRBV7-3|TRBJ2-3
CASSLKLAGGTDTQYF